This passage covers 14 T cell receptor beta chains from one sample sequenced in a study of shared clonotypes between healthy human individuals. Here immunoSEQ multiplex PCR was the method, and the copy in TCRdb shows in-frame clones only, minus some. This sample has over 700,000 clones, with approximately 77% found just once. The sequenced sample was memory CD4+ T cells sorted from blood. Specified subset: CD45RA-negative fraction. Receptors were obtained from a woman aged 30 to 39 in good health.

This chain joins TRBV5-1 and TRBJ2-1; weak D call: TRBD1 (6 bases). Trimming took 4 bases from V and 7 from J, leaving 9 bases between them. The length of the CDR3 is 12 residues. Germline loops: CDR1 SGHRS, CDR2 YFSETQ. In DNA, the CDR3 is TGCGCCAGCAGCACACAGGGAAATGAGCAGTTCTTC. This codes for CASSTQGNEQFF.

The chain is built from TRBV4-2 and TRBJ2-2; maybe TRBD2 (6 bases). The V and J ends lost 1 base and 7 bases respectively, with 10 bases between them. Germline V gene data show CDR1 as LGHNA and CDR2 as YNFKEQ. CDR3 length equals 14 residues. CDR3 DNA sequence: TGTGCCAGCAGCCAAGTGGGGGGTGGCGGGGAGCTGTTTTTT. Translating gives CASSQVGGGGELFF.

V gene TRBV28 combines with J gene TRBJ2-7; unclear D gene. Trimming stripped 4 bases from V and 1 base from J, with 14 bases between. The CDR3 is made up of 15 amino acids. In germline, CDR1 is MDHEN, CDR2 SYDVKM. CDR3 sequence (DNA): TGTGCCAGCAGTTCATCGAAGTTAGGTTCCTACGAGCAGTACTTC. Translation gives CASSSSKLGSYEQYF.

The rearrangement links TRBV30 to TRBJ1-1; 8 nucleotides align to TRBD1. Germline V gene data show CDR1 as GTSNPN and CDR2 as SVGIG (reference sequence). Germline trimming cut 5 bases from V and 4 bases from J; bases unmatched to any gene: 3. The CDR3 extends over 12 amino acids. CDR3 sequence: CAWDRGGTEAFF. The CDR3 nucleotides read TGTGCCTGGGACAGGGGTGGCACTGAAGCTTTCTTT.

J is TRBJ2-3 and V is TRBV5-6, with a weak D call TRBD1 (5 bases). The CDR3 is 15 amino acids. Per germline, CDR1 SGHDT and CDR2 YYEEEE. V was shortened by 2 bases and J by 0 bases, with 10 bases between the two germline ends. The CDR3 DNA sequence: TGTGCCAGCAGCTTAATCCAGGGTAGCACAGATACGCAGTATTTT. Amino acid sequence: CASSLIQGSTDTQYF.

The genes are TRBV28 and TRBJ2-3; D not resolved. From germline, CDR1 is MDHEN and CDR2 SYDVKM. The CDR3 is 13 residues long. Deletions cut 2 bases from V and 2 bases from J, with 5 bases between. The CDR3 reads CASSLRNTDTQYF. CDR3 DNA: TGTGCCAGCAGTTTACGGAACACAGATACGCAGTATTTT.

On this clone itself: The same CDR3 is also encoded by other DNA sequences in this sample. This sequence joins TRBV5-4 and TRBJ2-1; D is unresolved. The V end was cut by 1 base, the J end by 7 bases, with 3 bases between. Germline CDR1 reads SGHNT; CDR2 reads YYREEE (reference sequence). The CDR3 length is 11 residues. DNA of the CDR3: TGTGCCAGCAGCTTGTTAAATGAGCAGTTCTTC. Its translation: CASSLLNEQFF.

The chain links TRBV2 to TRBJ2-7, with TRBD2 matching over 8 bases. CDR1 SNHLY and CDR2 FYNNEI come from the germline V gene. The ends lost 7 bases at V and 0 bases at J; junction bases unmatched: 8. CDR3 length: 15 residues. CDR3 nucleotides: TGTGCCAGCACCCCTTGGACTAGCAGCTCCTACGAGCAGTACTTC. It translates to CASTPWTSSSYEQYF.

This chain joins TRBV5-1 and TRBJ1-3; a weak D match, TRBD1 (5 bases). Per the germline V gene, CDR1 is SGHRS and CDR2 is YFSETQ. V lost 0 bases and J 3 bases, leaving 10 bases between the germline ends. This CDR3 has 15 residues. CDR3: CASSLALGLGNTIYF. DNA of the CDR3: TGCGCCAGCAGCTTGGCTTTGGGGCTTGGAAACACCATATATTTT.

The chain is built from TRBV28 and TRBJ2-3; TRBD2 might be the D (5 bases). Trimming stripped 6 bases from V and 1 base from J, with 8 bases between. Germline CDR1 is MDHEN and CDR2 is SYDVKM. The CDR3 consists of 13 residues. CDR3 coding DNA: TGTGCCAGCAGGAAGGGAGGCACAGATACGCAGTATTTT. This codes for CASRKGGTDTQYF.

The chain employs TRBV11-2 and TRBJ2-5; 7 bases are a match to TRBD1. Germline V lookup: CDR1 SGHAT, CDR2 FQNNGV. V shed 5 bases, J shed 0 bases, and the junction held 3 bases outside the gene matches. CDR3 size: 14 residues. CDR3 DNA: TGTGCCAGCAGCCCACAGGGGTACCAAGAGACCCAGTACTTC. The encoded protein is CASSPQGYQETQYF.

This chain uses TRBV25-1 with TRBJ1-1; D uncertain. This CDR3 spans 13 amino acids. CDR1 is MGHDK and CDR2 is SYGVNS in the germline V gene. Trimming pared 3 bases from V and 4 bases from J, leaving 9 bases between. The chain's CDR3 is CASSDAGPTEAFF. DNA of the CDR3: TGTGCCAGCAGTGATGCGGGCCCCACTGAAGCTTTCTTT.

This clone has a single count. This chain connects TRBV5-1 to TRBJ2-5; D unresolved. Trimming stripped 0 bases from V and 3 bases from J, with 6 bases between. The CDR3 loop spans 13 amino acids. The germline V gene encodes CDR1 SGHRS and CDR2 YFSETQ. The CDR3 spells CASSLVAEETQYF. The CDR3 bases are TGCGCCAGCAGCTTGGTGGCAGAAGAGACCCAGTACTTC. Full variable domain (outside the CDR3, taken from reference TRBV5-1 and TRBJ2-5): KAGVTQTPRYLIKTRGQQVTLSCSPISGHRSVSWYQQTPGQGLQFLFEYFSETQRNKGNFPGRFSGRQFSNSRSEMNVSTLELGDSALYLCASSLVAEETQYFGPGTRLLVL.

The chain has TRBV7-8 and TRBJ1-1, with 11 nucleotides matching TRBD1. The V and J ends lost 3 bases and 1 base, in that order; junction bases with no gene match: 4. In germline, CDR1 is SGHVS, CDR2 FQNEAQ. The CDR3 contains 16 residues. This CDR3 is CASSFRGTGGNTEAFF. The CDR3, as DNA: TGTGCCAGCAGCTTCAGGGGGACAGGGGGGAACACTGAAGCTTTCTTT. Full variable domain (outside the CDR3, taken from reference TRBV7-8 and TRBJ1-1): GAGVSQSPRYKVAKRGQDVALRCDPISGHVSLFWYQQALGQGPEFLTYFQNEAQLDKSGLPSDRFFAERPEGSVSTLKIQRTQQEDSAVYLCASSFRGTGGNTEAFFGQGTRLTVV.